These T cell receptor beta chains were read from a single sample in a study of cytomegalovirus exposure and HLA in healthy donors. Assay used: immunoSEQ multiplex PCR; TCRdb lists only in-frame clones, some missing. The sample has about 160,000 clones; 65% to 90% are singletons. Sequencing input: PBMCs. The origin of the receptors is a man aged 50 to 59 in good health and CMV-seropositive. Both conserved end residues are trimmed from each CDR3. Some rows mark clone size as missing; the rest say once, few, many or name a class of expanded clone.

v_call	clone_size	j_call	cdr3_aa
TRBV7-2	-	TRBJ1-3	ASTQGYSGNTIY
TRBV15	-	TRBJ2-3	AVGVGGDTQY
TRBV18	-	TRBJ2-7	ASSPQYGRSSYEQY
TRBV6-5	-	TRBJ1-3	ASSPSGGSGNTIY
TRBV6-5	-	TRBJ1-2	ASSGTGGYGGYT
TRBV28	few	TRBJ1-4	ASSDTYRLSNEKLF
TRBV18	-	TRBJ1-3	ASSPEGGKGNTIY
TRBV30	-	TRBJ1-6	AWRDSSYNSPLH
TRBV11-2	-	TRBJ1-1	ASTRGDTEAF
TRBV10-3	few	TRBJ1-3	AINGGGLKNTIY
TRBV11-2	-	TRBJ2-3	ASSSRTGQADTQY
TRBV7-3	-	TRBJ2-7	ASSLNGGQHYEQY
TRBV19	-	TRBJ1-1	ASSIGRQMNTEAF
TRBV28	-	TRBJ2-2	ASSLTPAVYGELF
TRBV5-6	-	TRBJ1-2	ASSVGAVGYT
TRBV6-5	-	TRBJ1-1	ASSSSDRGYTEAF
TRBV19	few	TRBJ2-7	ASSPRFTGGDLQY
TRBV7-2	-	TRBJ2-5	ASRRLAGVQETQY
TRBV7-9	many	TRBJ2-7	ASSLDENYEQY
TRBV30	-	TRBJ1-2	AWRPGQANYGYT
TRBV19	-	TRBJ2-7	ASSVGTESYEQY
TRBV28	once	TRBJ1-2	ASSLVFEGVVGYT
TRBV5-4	-	TRBJ1-1	ASSFRPTGATEAF
TRBV10-3	once	TRBJ1-1	AIKREGGTEAF
TRBV6-1	-	TRBJ1-6	ASTGQGWSPLH
TRBV9	-	TRBJ2-1	ASTAGSSYNEQF
TRBV11-3	-	TRBJ2-7	ASSLDGYEQY
TRBV5-6	-	TRBJ1-2	ASSLPLRVGGYGYT
TRBV30	-	TRBJ1-1	AWLQGSGAEAF
TRBV27	few	TRBJ2-5	ASTPGSGRAIETQY
TRBV4-1	-	TRBJ2-5	ASSQEVRGLLRETQY
TRBV7-9	-	TRBJ1-3	ASSPRTGVGNTIY
TRBV19	-	TRBJ1-1	ASSRTGITEAF
TRBV19	-	TRBJ1-1	ASSIDRNTEAF
TRBV5-6	-	TRBJ2-7	ASSWSQGYEQY
TRBV5-1	-	TRBJ1-4	ASSPVRQSNEKLF
TRBV15	-	TRBJ2-7	ATSSRTSGGRTYEQY
TRBV7-9	-	TRBJ1-4	ASGPRTAPDEKLF
TRBV14	-	TRBJ2-7	ASSQDSRGSYEQY
TRBV18	-	TRBJ2-7	ASSPRMSGSYEQY
TRBV11-1	few	TRBJ2-3	ASSLSGTDTQY
TRBV7-9	-	TRBJ2-7	ASSPSRTYEQY
TRBV20-1	-	-	SASGDHEQY
TRBV28	-	TRBJ1-1	ASSITGLLGEAF
TRBV5-1	-	TRBJ2-5	ASSSGANGETQY
TRBV7-8	once	TRBJ1-3	ASSTPGTAFARNTIY
TRBV30	-	TRBJ1-5	AFRQGMYQPQH
TRBV11-3	-	TRBJ2-5	ASSPGLAGAQETQY
TRBV7-2	-	TRBJ2-3	ASSFTRGTDTQY
TRBV7-7	-	TRBJ2-2	ARSLDPGAGELF
TRBV2	-	TRBJ2-3	ASKASGHTDTQY
TRBV9	-	TRBJ1-1	ASSVVQGDTEAF
TRBV18	-	TRBJ1-1	ASSPPRAEAF
TRBV7-8	-	TRBJ1-4	ASSKGGGEKLF
TRBV5-6	few	TRBJ1-1	ASSPRTAEAF
TRBV7-9	-	TRBJ1-2	ASSWGTANYGYT
TRBV9	once	TRBJ2-2	ASSPRTDTGELF
TRBV2	-	TRBJ2-7	ASSETAYEQY